The rows below give T cell receptor beta chains drawn from one sample of a study of regulatory T cells in long-lasting Graves disease. Using its own MiXCR run on the multiplex PCR reads, TCRdb lists one record per CDR3 protein. The sample yields 500,000 to 700,000 distinct CDR3 sequences, roughly 15% seen once. A further study also used this sample, focusing on T cells in Graves' hyperthyroidism and ophthalmopathy.

Sample: peripheral blood mononuclear cells (PBMCs), taken at new diagnosis, from a patient treated with antithyroid drugs. The receptors shown here come from a woman in her thirties with Graves disease. CDR3s include the opening cysteine and the closing phenylalanine or tryptophan. The D gene is left open where the match is weak. Not all rows give a size; the values are once, few, many and, for expanded clones, a class.

V: TRBV28; J: TRBJ2-2; D: -; size: few; CDR3: CASSLYGRGAGELFF; DNA: TGTGCCAGCAGTTTATATGGGAGAGGGGCCGGGGAGCTGTTTTTT
V: TRBV19; J: TRBJ2-6; D: -; size: few; CDR3: CASSNGQGLANVLTF; DNA: TGTGCCAGTAGTAACGGCCAGGGGCTCGCCAACGTCCTGACTTTC
V: TRBV2; J: TRBJ2-7; D: -; size: many; CDR3: CASGTSPYEQYF; DNA: TGTGCCAGCGGGACATCTCCCTACGAGCAGTACTTC
V: TRBV27; J: TRBJ1-1; D: -; size: many; CDR3: CATSAGPAMNTEAFF; DNA: TGTGCCACCTCCGCCGGGCCGGCCATGAACACTGAAGCTTTCTTT
V: TRBV15; J: TRBJ2-5; D: TRBD2; size: many; CDR3: CATSRALAGGIQYF; DNA: TGTGCCACCAGCAGAGCTCTAGCGGGAGGGATCCAGTACTTC
V: TRBV6-9; J: TRBJ2-1; D: -; size: many; CDR3: CASSYEARNEQFF; DNA: TGTGCCAGCAGTTACGAGGCGAGAAATGAGCAGTTCTTC
V: TRBV28; J: TRBJ2-7; D: -; size: -; CDR3: CASSLVVAGSYEQYF; DNA: TGTGCCAGCAGTTTAGTCGTGGCGGGATCCTACGAGCAGTACTTC
V: TRBV30; J: TRBJ2-4; D: -; size: few; CDR3: CAWSVQNIQYF; DNA: TGTGCCTGGAGTGTCCAAAACATTCAGTACTTC
V: TRBV5-1; J: TRBJ2-1; D: TRBD2; size: -; CDR3: CASSYAALAGHYNEQFF; DNA: TGCGCCAGCAGCTATGCCGCGCTAGCGGGTCACTACAATGAGCAGTTCTTC
V: TRBV27; J: TRBJ1-2; D: -; size: many; CDR3: CASRRGNYGYTF; DNA: TGTGCCAGCCGAAGGGGTAACTATGGCTACACCTTC
V: TRBV20-1; J: TRBJ1-5; D: -; size: few; CDR3: CSASTGQPQHF; DNA: TGCAGTGCTAGTACTGGCCAGCCCCAGCATTTT
V: TRBV28; J: TRBJ1-5; D: TRBD1; size: many; CDR3: CAIHDRGNQPQHF; DNA: TGTGCCATCCATGACAGGGGCAATCAGCCCCAGCATTTT
V: TRBV7-8; J: TRBJ1-5; D: TRBD1; size: -; CDR3: CASSLLGVGGGRQPQHF; DNA: TGTGCCAGCAGCTTATTAGGTGTAGGAGGGGGCAGGCAGCCCCAGCATTTT
V: TRBV7-9; J: TRBJ2-1; D: -; size: few; CDR3: CASSLSGLSYNEQFF; DNA: TGTGCCAGCAGCTTAAGCGGGCTCTCCTACAATGAGCAGTTCTTC
V: TRBV29-1; J: TRBJ2-1; D: TRBD1; size: few; CDR3: CSVISRQGAGEQFF; DNA: TGCAGCGTGATTTCCCGACAGGGGGCAGGTGAGCAGTTCTTC
V: TRBV27; J: TRBJ2-7; D: -; size: -; CDR3: CASSLRDASYEQYF; DNA: TGTGCCAGCAGTTTACGGGACGCCTCCTACGAGCAGTACTTC
V: TRBV12-3/TRBV12-4; J: TRBJ2-5; D: TRBD2; size: many; CDR3: CASSLDSGGWGETQYF; DNA: TGTGCCAGCAGTTTAGATAGCGGGGGATGGGGGGAGACCCAGTACTTC
V: TRBV20-1; J: TRBJ1-1; D: -; size: -; CDR3: CSASRPSNTEAFF; DNA: TGCAGTGCTAGCAGACCCTCGAACACTGAAGCTTTCTTT
V: TRBV11-2; J: TRBJ1-1; D: -; size: few; CDR3: CASSPSGGGSKNTEAFF; DNA: TGTGCCAGCAGCCCCAGCGGGGGGGGCAGCAAGAACACTGAAGCTTTCTTT
V: TRBV2; J: TRBJ1-6; D: -; size: few; CDR3: CASKIDRSGGRNSPLHF; DNA: TGTGCCAGCAAAATTGATCGATCCGGAGGGAGAAATTCACCCCTCCACTTT
V: TRBV19; J: TRBJ2-5; D: TRBD1; size: -; CDR3: CASSTPGQRQETQYF; DNA: TGTGCCAGTAGTACGCCGGGACAGAGACAAGAGACCCAGTACTTC
V: TRBV18; J: TRBJ2-2; D: TRBD1; size: -; CDR3: CASTGGSANTGELFF; DNA: TGTGCCAGCACAGGGGGCTCCGCGAACACCGGGGAGCTGTTTTTT
V: TRBV9; J: TRBJ2-1; D: -; size: few; CDR3: CASSVREGEQFF; DNA: TGTGCCAGCAGCGTAAGAGAGGGCGAGCAGTTCTTC
V: TRBV9; J: TRBJ2-3; D: -; size: few; CDR3: CASSAEFHTDTQYF; DNA: TGTGCCAGCAGCGCGGAATTCCACACAGATACGCAGTATTTT
V: TRBV10-1; J: TRBJ1-4; D: TRBD1; size: once; CDR3: CASNQGQGPLFF; DNA: TGCGCCAGCAACCAGGGACAGGGGCCACTGTTTTTT
V: TRBV20-1; J: TRBJ1-3; D: -; size: -; CDR3: CSAMGGYGNTIYF; DNA: TGCAGTGCTATGGGAGGATACGGAAACACCATATATTTT
V: TRBV12-5; J: TRBJ2-7; D: -; size: many; CDR3: CASGPSMWEQYF; DNA: TGTGCTAGTGGTCCGTCTATGTGGGAGCAGTACTTC
V: TRBV30; J: TRBJ1-1; D: TRBD1; size: few; CDR3: CAWRPGQGPNTEAFF; DNA: TGTGCCTGGAGGCCCGGACAGGGACCAAACACTGAAGCTTTCTTT
V: TRBV6-2/TRBV6-3; J: TRBJ2-5; D: -; size: -; CDR3: CASSYGPGVVETQYF; DNA: TGTGCCAGCAGTTACGGTCCAGGCGTGGTAGAGACCCAGTACTTC
V: TRBV12-3/TRBV12-4; J: TRBJ2-1; D: -; size: many; CDR3: CASSKESSYNEQFF; DNA: TGTGCCAGCAGTAAGGAGAGCTCCTACAATGAGCAGTTCTTC
V: TRBV19; J: TRBJ2-2; D: TRBD2; size: -; CDR3: CAAGTSGINTGELFF; DNA: TGTGCCGCCGGGACTAGCGGAATTAACACCGGGGAGCTGTTTTTT
V: TRBV6-5; J: TRBJ1-1; D: -; size: many; CDR3: CASSYSPMNSVAEAFF; DNA: TGTGCCAGCAGTTACTCCCCCATGAATTCTGTGGCTGAAGCTTTCTTT
V: TRBV5-8; J: TRBJ2-1; D: TRBD2; size: -; CDR3: CASSTLAGGRDNEQFF; DNA: TGTGCCAGCAGCACGCTAGCGGGTGGAAGGGACAATGAGCAGTTCTTC
V: TRBV20-1; J: TRBJ2-1; D: TRBD2; size: many; CDR3: CSAGLAGDNEQFF; DNA: TGCAGTGCCGGACTAGCGGGAGACAATGAGCAGTTCTTC
V: TRBV9; J: TRBJ2-7; D: -; size: -; CDR3: CASSVGGGTYERYF; DNA: -
V: TRBV30; J: TRBJ2-7; D: -; size: -; CDR3: CAWSATVYEQYF; DNA: TGTGCCTGGAGTGCGACGGTATACGAGCAGTACTTC
V: TRBV15; J: TRBJ2-1; D: -; size: many; CDR3: CATSRVSTWDEQFF; DNA: TGTGCCACCAGCAGAGTTTCGACCTGGGATGAGCAGTTCTTC
V: TRBV18; J: TRBJ2-1; D: TRBD2; size: -; CDR3: CVSSPPGLAGVNEQFF; DNA: TGTGTCAGCTCACCACCGGGACTAGCGGGAGTCAATGAGCAGTTCTTC
V: TRBV28; J: TRBJ2-6; D: -; size: many; CDR3: CASKGGGAGANVLTF; DNA: TGTGCCAGCAAGGGGGGGGGTGCTGGGGCCAACGTCCTGACTTTC
V: TRBV20-1; J: TRBJ1-5; D: -; size: few; CDR3: CSARDPLSGNQPQHF; DNA: TGCAGTGCTAGAGATCCTTTAAGCGGCAATCAGCCCCAGCATTTT
V: TRBV12-3/TRBV12-4; J: TRBJ1-3; D: TRBD1; size: few; CDR3: CASSYYHAGGGNTIYF; DNA: TGTGCCAGCAGCTACTATCATGCAGGGGGAGGAAACACCATATATTTT
V: TRBV6-2/TRBV6-3; J: TRBJ2-5; D: -; size: few; CDR3: CASSSLGGPQETQYF; DNA: TGTGCCAGCAGTTCCCTGGGGGGCCCCCAAGAGACCCAGTACTTC
V: TRBV6-2/TRBV6-3; J: TRBJ1-4; D: TRBD1; size: many; CDR3: CASSHGQGNEKLFF; DNA: TGTGCCAGCAGCCATGGACAGGGAAATGAAAAACTGTTTTTT
V: TRBV19; J: TRBJ2-2; D: -; size: few; CDR3: CASSVQGAPGELFF; DNA: TGTGCCAGTAGTGTACAGGGAGCCCCCGGGGAGCTGTTTTTT
V: TRBV3-1; J: TRBJ1-6; D: -; size: few; CDR3: CASSQEEGNSPLHF; DNA: TGTGCCAGCAGCCAAGAAGAGGGAAATTCACCCCTCCACTTT
V: TRBV5-1; J: TRBJ2-1; D: -; size: few; CDR3: CASRMSWNSYNEQFF; DNA: TGCGCCAGCAGGATGTCGTGGAACTCCTACAATGAGCAGTTCTTC
V: TRBV6-5; J: TRBJ1-1; D: TRBD1; size: many; CDR3: CASSLQGLNTEAFF; DNA: TGTGCCAGCAGTTTACAGGGGTTGAACACTGAAGCTTTCTTT
V: TRBV30; J: TRBJ2-7; D: TRBD2; size: -; CDR3: CAWSFTSGPYEQYF; DNA: TGTGCCTGGAGTTTCACTAGCGGGCCCTACGAGCAGTACTTC
V: TRBV12-3/TRBV12-4; J: TRBJ2-6; D: -; size: many; CDR3: CALNTGDFGANVLTF; DNA: TGTGCCTTGAATACGGGGGACTTTGGGGCCAACGTCCTGACTTTC
V: TRBV2; J: TRBJ2-3; D: -; size: many; CDR3: CASTREGALSTDTQYF; DNA: TGTGCCAGCACCCGGGAGGGGGCACTAAGCACAGATACGCAGTATTTT